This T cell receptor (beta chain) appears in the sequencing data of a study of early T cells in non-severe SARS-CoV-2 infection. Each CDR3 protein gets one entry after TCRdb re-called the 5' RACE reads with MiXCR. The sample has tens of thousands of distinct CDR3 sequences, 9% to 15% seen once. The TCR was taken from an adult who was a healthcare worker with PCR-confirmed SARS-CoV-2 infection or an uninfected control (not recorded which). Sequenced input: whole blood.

CDR3 DNA: TGTGCCAGCAGTTCGGGACTAAAGAACATTCAGTACTTC. Its translation: CASSSGLKNIQYF. The chain is built from TRBV27 and TRBJ2-4, with 7 bases lining up with TRBD2. The CDR3 sequence is 13 residues long. The germline gives CDR1 MNHEY, CDR2 SMNVEV (reference sequence). The V segment lost 4 bases and the J segment 7 bases; nucleotides outside the gene matches: 4.